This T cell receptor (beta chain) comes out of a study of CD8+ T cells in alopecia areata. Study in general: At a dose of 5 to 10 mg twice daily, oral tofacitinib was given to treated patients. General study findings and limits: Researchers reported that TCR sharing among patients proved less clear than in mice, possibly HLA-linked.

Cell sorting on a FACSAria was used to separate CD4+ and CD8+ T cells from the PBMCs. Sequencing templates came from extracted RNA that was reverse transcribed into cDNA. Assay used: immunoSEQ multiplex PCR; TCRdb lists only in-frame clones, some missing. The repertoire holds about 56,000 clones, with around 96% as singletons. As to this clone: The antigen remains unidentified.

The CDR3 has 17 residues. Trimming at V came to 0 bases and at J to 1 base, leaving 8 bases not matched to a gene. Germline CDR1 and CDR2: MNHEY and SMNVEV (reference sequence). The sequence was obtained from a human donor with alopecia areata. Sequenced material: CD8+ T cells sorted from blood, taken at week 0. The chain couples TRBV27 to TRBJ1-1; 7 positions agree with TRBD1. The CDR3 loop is CASSLSQTGYGNTEAFF. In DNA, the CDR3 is TGTGCCAGCAGTTTATCCCAGACAGGGTACGGGAACACTGAAGCTTTCTTT.